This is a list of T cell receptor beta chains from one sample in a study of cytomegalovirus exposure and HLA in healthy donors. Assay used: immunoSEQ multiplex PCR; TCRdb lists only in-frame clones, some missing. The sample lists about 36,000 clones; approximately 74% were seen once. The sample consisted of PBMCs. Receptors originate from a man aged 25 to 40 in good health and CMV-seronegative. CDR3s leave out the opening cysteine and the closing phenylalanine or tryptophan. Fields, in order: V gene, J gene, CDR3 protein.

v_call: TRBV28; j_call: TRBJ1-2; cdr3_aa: ASSSSEGGKNYGYT
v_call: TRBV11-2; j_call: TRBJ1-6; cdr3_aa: ASRMTGASPLH
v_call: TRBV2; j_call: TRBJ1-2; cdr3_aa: AGQGGDYGYT
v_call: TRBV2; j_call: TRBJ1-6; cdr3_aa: ASSGRDSYSPLH
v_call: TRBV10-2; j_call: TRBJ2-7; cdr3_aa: ASKRRGGVGYEQY
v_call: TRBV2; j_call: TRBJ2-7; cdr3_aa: ASSSGGRGSYEQY
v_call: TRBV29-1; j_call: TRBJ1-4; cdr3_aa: SAQGPLHEKLF
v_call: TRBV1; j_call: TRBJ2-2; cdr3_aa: TRSGEGPPGELF
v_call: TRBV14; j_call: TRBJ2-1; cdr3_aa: ASRGTGYYNEQF
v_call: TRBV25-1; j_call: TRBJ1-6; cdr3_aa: AGTRVGAQGNSPLH
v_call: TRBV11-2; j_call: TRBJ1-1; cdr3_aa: ASSPIRDRGPMNTEAF
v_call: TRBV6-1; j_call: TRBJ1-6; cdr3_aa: ASTLGRTDFSPLH
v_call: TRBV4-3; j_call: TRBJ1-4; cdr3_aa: ASSQEGQSNEKLF
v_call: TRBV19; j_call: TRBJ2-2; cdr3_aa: ASSTRVTGELF
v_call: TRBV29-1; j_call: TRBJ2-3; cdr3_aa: SVHYTQGDTQY
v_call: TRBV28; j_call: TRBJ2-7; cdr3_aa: ASRPTRDEQY
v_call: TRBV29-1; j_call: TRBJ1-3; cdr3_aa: SVETGDTIY
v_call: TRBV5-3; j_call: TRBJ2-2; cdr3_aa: ARRPGHRTGELF
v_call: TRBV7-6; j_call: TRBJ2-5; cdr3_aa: ASSLSGRPETQY
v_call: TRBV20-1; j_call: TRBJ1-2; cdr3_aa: SGSRGWGYT
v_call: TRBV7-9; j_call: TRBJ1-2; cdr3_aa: ASSSLLSLRDMGYGYT
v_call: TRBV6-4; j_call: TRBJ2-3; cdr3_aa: ASSRTGETDTQY
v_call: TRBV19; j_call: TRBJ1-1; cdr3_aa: ASSNGQGTGEAF
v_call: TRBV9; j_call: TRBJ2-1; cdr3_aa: ASTRDNEQF
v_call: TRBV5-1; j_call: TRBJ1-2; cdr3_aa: ASSLGPPGGYT